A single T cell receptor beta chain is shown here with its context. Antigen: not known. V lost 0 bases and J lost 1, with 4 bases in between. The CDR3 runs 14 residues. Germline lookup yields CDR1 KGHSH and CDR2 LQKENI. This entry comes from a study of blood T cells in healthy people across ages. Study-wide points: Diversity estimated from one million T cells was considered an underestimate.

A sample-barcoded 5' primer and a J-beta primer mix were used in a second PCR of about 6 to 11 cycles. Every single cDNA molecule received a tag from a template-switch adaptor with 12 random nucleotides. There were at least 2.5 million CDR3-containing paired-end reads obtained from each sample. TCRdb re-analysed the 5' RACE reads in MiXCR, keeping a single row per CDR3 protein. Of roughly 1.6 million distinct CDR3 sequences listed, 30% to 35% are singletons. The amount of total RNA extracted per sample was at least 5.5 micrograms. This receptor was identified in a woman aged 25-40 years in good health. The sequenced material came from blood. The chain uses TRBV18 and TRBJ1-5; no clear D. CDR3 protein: CASSPPGSNQPQHF. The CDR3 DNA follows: TGTGCCAGCTCACCACCGGGGAGCAATCAGCCCCAGCATTTT.